A selection of T cell receptor beta chains follows, all from one sample in a study of cytomegalovirus exposure and HLA in healthy donors. The table came from immunoSEQ multiplex PCR; TCRdb's copy has only in-frame clones and leaves some out. This sample yields about 140,000 clones, of which more than 60% are seen a single time; over 3% belongs to the top ten. The sequenced sample was PBMCs. Receptors were obtained from a middle-aged man in good health and CMV-seronegative. CDR3s include the opening cysteine and the closing phenylalanine or tryptophan. The order of the fields is V gene, J gene, D gene, clone size, CDR3 protein, CDR3 DNA. D genes are given only for firm matches. Rows may omit the clone size; those that give it use once, few, many or a size class.

v_call: TRBV5-6
j_call: TRBJ2-7
d_call: .
clone_size: .
cdr3_aa: CASSLPGATYEQYF
cdr3_nt: TGTGCCAGCAGCTTGCCAGGGGCGACCTACGAGCAGTACTTC

v_call: TRBV13
j_call: TRBJ2-7
d_call: .
clone_size: .
cdr3_aa: CASSWEGGEQYF
cdr3_nt: TGTGCCAGCAGCTGGGAAGGGGGCGAGCAGTACTTC

v_call: TRBV4-1
j_call: TRBJ2-7
d_call: TRBD1
clone_size: few
cdr3_aa: CASSQGQGWSYEQYF
cdr3_nt: TGCGCCAGCAGCCAGGGACAGGGTTGGTCCTACGAGCAGTACTTC

v_call: TRBV6-5
j_call: TRBJ2-7
d_call: TRBD2
clone_size: .
cdr3_aa: CASSYLGSGSYEQYF
cdr3_nt: TGTGCCAGCAGTTACTTAGGTAGCGGGTCTTACGAGCAGTACTTC

v_call: TRBV4-1
j_call: TRBJ2-5
d_call: TRBD2
clone_size: .
cdr3_aa: CASSQGGGGAVGETQYF
cdr3_nt: TGCGCCAGCAGCCAAGGCGGCGGGGGGGCCGTAGGAGAGACCCAGTACTTC

v_call: TRBV10-3
j_call: TRBJ2-5
d_call: TRBD1
clone_size: .
cdr3_aa: CAISRRQGNQETQYF
cdr3_nt: TGTGCCATCAGCAGACGACAGGGCAACCAAGAGACCCAGTACTTC

v_call: TRBV6-1
j_call: TRBJ1-1
d_call: .
clone_size: .
cdr3_aa: CASSAKSLGTEAFF
cdr3_nt: TGTGCCAGCAGTGCAAAATCCCTAGGCACTGAAGCTTTCTTT

v_call: TRBV5-1
j_call: TRBJ2-3
d_call: TRBD1
clone_size: .
cdr3_aa: CASSLGLQGATQYF
cdr3_nt: TGCGCCAGCAGCTTGGGCCTACAGGGGGCTACGCAGTATTTT

v_call: TRBV11-2
j_call: TRBJ2-1
d_call: .
clone_size: .
cdr3_aa: CASGGLASSSYNEQFF
cdr3_nt: TGTGCCAGCGGCGGCCTAGCTAGCTCCTCCTACAATGAGCAGTTCTTC

v_call: TRBV7-3
j_call: TRBJ2-3
d_call: .
clone_size: .
cdr3_aa: CASSPWGGSTDTQYF
cdr3_nt: TGTGCCAGCAGCCCATGGGGCGGAAGCACAGATACGCAGTATTTT

v_call: TRBV29-1
j_call: TRBJ1-2
d_call: .
clone_size: .
cdr3_aa: CSVEDGPFNYGYTF
cdr3_nt: TGCAGCGTTGAAGATGGCCCCTTTAACTATGGCTACACCTTC

v_call: TRBV10-3
j_call: TRBJ2-1
d_call: TRBD1
clone_size: .
cdr3_aa: CAIRRDRVVDRTVLF
cdr3_nt: TGTGCCATCAGGAGGGACAGAGTGGTGGATCGTACCGTGCTCTTC

v_call: TRBV27
j_call: TRBJ1-3
d_call: .
clone_size: few
cdr3_aa: CASSLSGDSGNTIYF
cdr3_nt: TGTGCCAGCAGTTTATCGGGAGACTCTGGAAACACCATATATTTT

v_call: TRBV14
j_call: TRBJ1-2
d_call: .
clone_size: .
cdr3_aa: CASSRSPKDYGYTF
cdr3_nt: TGTGCCAGCAGCCGGAGCCCCAAGGACTATGGCTACACCTTC

v_call: TRBV5-1
j_call: TRBJ2-2
d_call: TRBD2
clone_size: .
cdr3_aa: CASKLGGDGELFF
cdr3_nt: TGCGCCAGCAAGCTGGGAGGGGACGGGGAGCTGTTTTTT

v_call: TRBV6-1
j_call: TRBJ2-7
d_call: .
clone_size: .
cdr3_aa: CASSEIRRDYEQYF
cdr3_nt: TGTGCCAGCAGTGAAATTCGCCGGGACTACGAGCAGTACTTC

v_call: TRBV7-3
j_call: TRBJ2-2
d_call: .
clone_size: .
cdr3_aa: CASSSPSSNTGELFF
cdr3_nt: TGTGCCAGCAGCTCCCCTAGTTCCAACACCGGGGAGCTGTTTTTT

v_call: TRBV7-8
j_call: TRBJ1-1
d_call: .
clone_size: .
cdr3_aa: CASSPPQGLGTEAFF
cdr3_nt: TGTGCCAGCAGCCCACCTCAGGGGCTCGGCACTGAAGCTTTCTTT

v_call: TRBV19
j_call: TRBJ1-2
d_call: TRBD1
clone_size: once
cdr3_aa: CASSTQGVTYGYTF
cdr3_nt: TGTGCCAGTAGTACTCAGGGGGTTACTTATGGCTACACCTTC

v_call: TRBV13
j_call: TRBJ1-4
d_call: TRBD1
clone_size: few
cdr3_aa: CASSLGHWTGNEKLFF
cdr3_nt: TGTGCCAGCAGCTTAGGCCATTGGACAGGGAATGAAAAACTGTTTTTT

v_call: TRBV7-9
j_call: TRBJ2-7
d_call: .
clone_size: .
cdr3_aa: CASSSPSYEQYF
cdr3_nt: TGTGCCAGCAGCTCTCCGAGCTACGAGCAGTACTTC

v_call: TRBV28
j_call: TRBJ2-6
d_call: TRBD2
clone_size: .
cdr3_aa: CASEAGTNSGANVLTF
cdr3_nt: TGTGCCAGCGAGGCAGGGACTAACTCTGGGGCCAACGTCCTGACTTTC

v_call: TRBV25-1
j_call: TRBJ1-2
d_call: .
clone_size: .
cdr3_aa: CASSAVNYGYTF
cdr3_nt: TGTGCCAGCAGTGCAGTGAACTATGGCTACACCTTC

v_call: TRBV7-3
j_call: TRBJ2-7
d_call: .
clone_size: .
cdr3_aa: CASSLSRGRSYEQYF
cdr3_nt: TGTGCCAGCAGCTTATCGCGGGGCCGCTCCTACGAGCAGTACTTC

v_call: TRBV7-9
j_call: TRBJ2-1
d_call: TRBD1
clone_size: .
cdr3_aa: CASSPGQVSYNEQFF
cdr3_nt: TGTGCCAGCAGCCCCGGACAGGTCTCCTACAATGAGCAGTTCTTC

v_call: TRBV5-1
j_call: TRBJ2-7
d_call: TRBD2
clone_size: .
cdr3_aa: CASSRGGAYEQYF
cdr3_nt: TGCGCCAGCAGCCGCGGGGGAGCTTACGAGCAGTACTTC

v_call: TRBV5-1
j_call: TRBJ2-7
d_call: TRBD2
clone_size: .
cdr3_aa: CASSLQRGPPYEQYF
cdr3_nt: TGCGCCAGCAGCTTGCAGCGGGGGCCTCCCTACGAGCAGTACTTC

v_call: TRBV2
j_call: TRBJ1-6
d_call: .
clone_size: few
cdr3_aa: CASSESPADNSPLHF
cdr3_nt: TGTGCCAGCAGTGAATCGCCGGCGGATAATTCACCCCTCCACTTT

v_call: TRBV6-1
j_call: TRBJ1-1
d_call: .
clone_size: .
cdr3_aa: CASSAQHNYLNTEAFF
cdr3_nt: TGTGCCAGCAGTGCCCAACACAATTACCTGAACACTGAAGCTTTCTTT

v_call: TRBV4-3
j_call: TRBJ1-5
d_call: .
clone_size: .
cdr3_aa: CASSQDNSRPQHF
cdr3_nt: TGCGCCAGCAGCCAAGATAACAGCCGGCCCCAGCATTTT

v_call: TRBV7-3
j_call: TRBJ1-6
d_call: TRBD1
clone_size: .
cdr3_aa: CASSTGQNSPLHF
cdr3_nt: TGTGCCAGCAGCACGGGACAGAATTCACCCCTCCACTTT

v_call: TRBV5-6
j_call: TRBJ1-6
d_call: .
clone_size: .
cdr3_aa: CASSSSTGWSPLHF
cdr3_nt: TGTGCCAGCAGCTCCTCAACAGGTTGGTCACCCCTCCACTTT

v_call: TRBV6-5
j_call: TRBJ1-2
d_call: TRBD1
clone_size: few
cdr3_aa: CASSGQGANYGYTF
cdr3_nt: TGTGCCAGCAGTGGACAGGGGGCTAACTATGGCTACACCTTC

v_call: TRBV2
j_call: TRBJ1-1
d_call: .
clone_size: .
cdr3_aa: CASSVQGMNTEAFF
cdr3_nt: TGTGCCAGCAGTGTTCAGGGTATGAACACTGAAGCTTTCTTT

v_call: TRBV5-4
j_call: TRBJ2-7
d_call: TRBD2
clone_size: few
cdr3_aa: CASSSGGLSLSEQYF
cdr3_nt: TGTGCCAGCAGCTCGGGGGGGTTATCGTTAAGCGAGCAGTACTTC

v_call: TRBV28
j_call: TRBJ1-2
d_call: TRBD1
clone_size: few
cdr3_aa: CASSNRDRPYGCTF
cdr3_nt: TGTGCCAGCAGTAACCGGGACAGGCCCTATGGCTGCACCTTC

v_call: TRBV7-8
j_call: TRBJ1-6
d_call: .
clone_size: .
cdr3_aa: CASSIEGSYNSPLHF
cdr3_nt: TGTGCCAGCAGCATAGAGGGGTCCTATAATTCACCCCTCCACTTT

v_call: TRBV6-1
j_call: TRBJ2-7
d_call: .
clone_size: .
cdr3_aa: CASSDLRRGEQYF
cdr3_nt: TGTGCCAGCAGTGATCTCCGGCGGGGCGAGCAGTACTTC

v_call: TRBV7-9
j_call: TRBJ1-5
d_call: .
clone_size: .
cdr3_aa: CASSLLGDSNQPQHF
cdr3_nt: TGTGCCAGCAGCTTGTTAGGGGATAGCAATCAGCCCCAGCATTTT

v_call: TRBV6-6
j_call: TRBJ2-5
d_call: .
clone_size: .
cdr3_aa: CASSDRGGETQYF
cdr3_nt: TGTGCCAGCAGTGATCGTGGGGGGGAGACCCAGTACTTC

v_call: TRBV10-3
j_call: TRBJ2-7
d_call: .
clone_size: .
cdr3_aa: CAANGGDEQYF
cdr3_nt: TGTGCCGCAAACGGGGGTGACGAGCAGTACTTC

v_call: TRBV14
j_call: TRBJ1-2
d_call: TRBD1
clone_size: .
cdr3_aa: CASSRTGSAGNGYTF
cdr3_nt: TGTGCCAGCAGCCGGACAGGGAGCGCGGGAAATGGCTACACCTTC

v_call: TRBV10-3
j_call: TRBJ2-7
d_call: TRBD1
clone_size: .
cdr3_aa: CAISEGQGSTYEQYF
cdr3_nt: TGTGCCATCAGTGAGGGACAGGGCTCAACCTACGAGCAGTACTTC